These 20 T cell receptor beta chains were all obtained from the same sample, sequenced in a study of CD8+ T cells in alopecia areata. After isolation, RNA underwent reverse transcription to generate cDNA as the sequencing template. Method: immunoSEQ multiplex PCR; TCRdb's copy keeps in-frame clones and lacks some. Found here are approximately 180,000 clones, 59% of them singletons; the top ten hold 14% to 15%. The sample consisted of CD4+ T cells sorted from blood, taken at week 0. The receptors derive from a human donor with alopecia areata.

A few counts support this clone. The CDR3 DNA follows: TGTGCCAGCAGCGTAGGGGGACAGTACAATGAGCAGTTCTTC. Its translation is CASSVGGQYNEQFF. The gene calls are TRBV9 and TRBJ2-1; 7 bases are a match to TRBD1. The CDR3 totals 14 residues. V was clipped by 0 bases and J by 4 bases; unmatched bases: 1. Germline CDR1 and CDR2: SGDLS and YYNGEE.

This clone turned up a few times. In nucleotides, the CDR3 is TGTGCCAGCAGCTTATCGAACACTGAAGCTTTCTTT. It is translated as CASSLSNTEAFF. J is TRBJ1-1 and V is TRBV7-9; no reliable D call. The CDR3 contains 12 residues. Per the germline V gene, CDR1 is SEHNR and CDR2 is FQNEAQ (reference sequence). The V gene lost 2 bases and the J gene lost 1 base, with 2 bases spanning the gap.

The rearrangement uses TRBV2 and TRBJ2-2; no definite D call. The CDR3 is 11 residues long. The V end lost 7 bases, the J end lost 5 bases, and 5 bases lay between the germline ends. Germline V gene sequence: CDR1 SNHLY, CDR2 FYNNEI. The CDR3: CASISTGELFF. For the CDR3, the DNA is TGTGCCAGCATCTCAACCGGGGAGCTGTTTTTT.

The count of this clone is one. DNA of the CDR3: TGCGCCAGCAGCCAAGATCAGGCGGAGAGGTACTATGGCTACACCTTC. Encoded protein: CASSQDQAERYYGYTF. The chain couples TRBV4-1 to TRBJ1-2; D uncertain. The CDR3 has 16 residues. The germline V and J ends were trimmed by 0 bases and 3 bases, with 14 bases remaining between them. The V gene's germline CDR1 is MGHRA and CDR2 YSYEKL.

This chain links TRBV30 with TRBJ1-5; no firm D call. The CDR3 is made up of 13 amino acids. V shed 0 bases and J shed 2 bases, with 5 bases lying between them. Germline lookup yields CDR1 GTSNPN and CDR2 SVGIG (reference sequence). The CDR3 bases are TGTGCCTGGAGTGTCGACGGCAATCAGCCCCAGCATTTT. Its protein product is CAWSVDGNQPQHF. Complete variable domain (other parts from reference TRBV30 and TRBJ1-5): SQTIHQWPATLVQPVGSPLSLECTVEGTSNPNLYWYRQAAGRGLQLLFYSVGIGQISSEVPQNLSASRPQDRQFILSSKKLLLSDSGFYLCAWSVDGNQPQHFGDGTRLSIL.

This clone occurred a few times. CDR3 in amino acids: CASRRQRNTEAFF. The CDR3 DNA sequence: TGTGCCAGCAGACGACAGAGGAACACTGAAGCTTTCTTT. V usage is TRBV2 and J usage is TRBJ1-1; D possibly corresponds to TRBD1 (5 bases). Germline loops: CDR1 SNHLY, CDR2 FYNNEI. The CDR3 consists of 13 residues. V lost 6 bases and J 1 base, leaving 9 bases between the germline ends.

A few counts support this clone. The V and J genes are TRBV5-1 and TRBJ2-2; D unresolved. CDR3 length: 13 amino acids. Germline V gives CDR1 SGHRS, CDR2 YFSETQ. Trimming removed 0 bases from V and 3 bases from J, with 3 bases in between. The CDR3 bases are TGCGCCAGCAGCTTGGCACACACCGGGGAGCTGTTTTTT. Encoded protein: CASSLAHTGELFF.

The CDR3 bases are TGCGCCAGCAGCGGGACAGGGATTTTTGGCTACACCTTC. It codes for CASSGTGIFGYTF. The genes are TRBV5-1 and TRBJ1-2; 9 positions match TRBD1. Germline trimming cut 4 bases from V and 7 bases from J; bases unmatched to any gene: 5. CDR3 length equals 13 residues. Germline loops: CDR1 SGHRS, CDR2 YFSETQ. Variable domain in full (rest from reference TRBV5-1 and TRBJ1-2): KAGVTQTPRYLIKTRGQQVTLSCSPISGHRSVSWYQQTPGQGLQFLFEYFSETQRNKGNFPGRFSGRQFSNSRSEMNVSTLELGDSALYLCASSGTGIFGYTFGSGTRLTVV.

V usage is TRBV6-1 and J usage is TRBJ1-2; the D is unclear. V lost 3 bases and J lost 5, with 16 bases in between. This CDR3 spans 15 amino acids. Germline CDR1 is MNHNS and CDR2 is SASEGT. Written as DNA, the CDR3 is TGTGCCAGCAGTGAGTTTAGGCCGACTCCTTATGGCTACACCTTC. Translating gives CASSEFRPTPYGYTF.

V and J are TRBV29-1 and TRBJ1-5, with D hard to call. The germline gives CDR1 SQVTM, CDR2 ANQGSEA. The V and J ends lost 6 bases and 7 bases respectively, with 13 bases between them. This CDR3 has 12 residues. In DNA, the CDR3 is TGCAGCGTGGCAAACCTTGGGCAGCCCCAGCATTTT. This translates into CSVANLGQPQHF. Full variable domain (rest looked up from reference TRBV29-1 and TRBJ1-5): SAVISQKPSRDICQRGTSLTIQCQVDSQVTMMFWYRQQPGQSLTLIATANQGSEATYESGFVIDKFPISRPNLTFSTLTVSNMSPEDSSIYLCSVANLGQPQHFGDGTRLSIL.

The CDR3 loop is CASSSPRAATGATEAFF. CDR3 in DNA: TGTGCCAGCAGCTCCCCCCGGGCGGCTACAGGGGCCACTGAAGCTTTCTTT. This chain uses TRBV7-9 with TRBJ1-1; TRBD1 aligns across 7 bases. Germline V gives CDR1 SEHNR, CDR2 FQNEAQ (reference sequence). J gave up 4 bases and V 4 bases, and 15 bases lay outside the gene matches. This CDR3 is 17 amino acids long. The variable domain in full, completed from reference TRBV7-9 and TRBJ1-1, reads DTGVSQNPRHKITKRGQNVTFRCDPISEHNRLYWYRQTLGQGPEFLTYFQNEAQLEKSRLLSDRFSAERPKGSFSTLEIQRTEQGDSAMYLCASSSPRAATGATEAFFGQGTRLTVV.

The V gene is TRBV5-1, the J gene TRBJ1-5; TRBD1 aligns across 9 bases. This CDR3 is 15 amino acids long. V gave up 4 bases and J gave up 5 bases; unmatched junction bases: 7. From germline, CDR1 is SGHRS and CDR2 YFSETQ. In DNA, the CDR3 is TGCGCCAGCAGCCTGGACAGGGGCGCGGATCAGCCCCAGCATTTT. Translated, it gives CASSLDRGADQPQHF. The full variable domain, with the rest looked up from reference TRBV5-1 and TRBJ1-5, is KAGVTQTPRYLIKTRGQQVTLSCSPISGHRSVSWYQQTPGQGLQFLFEYFSETQRNKGNFPGRFSGRQFSNSRSEMNVSTLELGDSALYLCASSLDRGADQPQHFGDGTRLSIL.

This chain joins TRBV2 and TRBJ2-2, with 7 bases lining up with TRBD1. The CDR3 sequence is 14 residues long. Trimming took 6 bases from V and 2 from J; bases not matched to a gene: 3. The V gene's germline CDR1 is SNHLY and CDR2 FYNNEI. Here the CDR3 reads CASRGTANTGELFF. CDR3 in DNA: TGTGCCAGCAGGGGGACAGCAAACACCGGGGAGCTGTTTTTT.

The V call is TRBV29-1, the J call TRBJ2-7; D unclear. CDR3 length: 12 amino acids. Germline CDR1 is SQVTM and CDR2 is ANQGSEA. V lost 5 bases and J 7 bases, leaving 15 bases between the germline ends. DNA of the CDR3: TGCAGCGTTAGGAGTCTTGGGCGGGAGCAGTACTTC. It specifies CSVRSLGREQYF.

The V gene is TRBV27, the J gene TRBJ2-5; no definite D call. CDR1 and CDR2 from the germline V gene are MNHEY and SMNVEV (reference sequence). The length of the CDR3 is 12 residues. Trimming stripped 4 bases from V and 5 bases from J, with 8 bases between. The CDR3, as DNA: TGTGCCAGCAGTTCTAACTGGGAGACCCAGTACTTC. The encoded protein is CASSSNWETQYF.

The chain is built from TRBV4-2 and TRBJ1-5; 8 bases fit TRBD1. CDR1 is LGHNA and CDR2 is YNFKEQ in the germline V gene. V lost 3 bases, J lost 6 bases, and 4 bases stayed unmatched. This CDR3 region has 14 residues. Here the CDR3 DNA reads TGTGCCAGCAGCCAGGACAGGGAGGGTCAGCCCCAGCATTTT. It translates to CASSQDREGQPQHF.

The genes are TRBV25-1 and TRBJ2-3; D ambiguous. The germline gives CDR1 MGHDK, CDR2 SYGVNS. The length of the CDR3 is 13 residues. The V end was cut by 3 bases, the J end by 2 bases, with 6 bases between. Here the CDR3 DNA reads TGTGCCAGCAGTGACCTACTCACAGATACGCAGTATTTT. It specifies CASSDLLTDTQYF.

The J gene is TRBJ1-5, the V gene TRBV30, with TRBD1 as a possible D gene (6 bases). CDR3 size: 14 residues. The germline CDR1 and CDR2 sequences are GTSNPN and SVGIG (reference sequence). V dropped 4 bases and J dropped 8 bases, with 18 bases sitting between them. The CDR3 DNA reads TGTGCCTGGAACCCCGGGACAACCTGGGAGCCCCAGCATTTT. Protein: CAWNPGTTWEPQHF.

The rearrangement joins TRBV7-9 to TRBJ1-5; D unresolved. The CDR3 runs 14 residues. Per germline, CDR1 SEHNR and CDR2 FQNEAQ (reference sequence). V lost 1 base and J lost 1, with 5 bases in between. The CDR3 sequence: CASSLDHSNQPQHF. CDR3 sequence (DNA): TGTGCCAGCAGCTTAGACCACAGCAATCAGCCCCAGCATTTT.

The rearrangement uses TRBV10-3 and TRBJ1-5; D perhaps matches TRBD1 (5 bases). The CDR3 runs to 15 residues. The germline V gene has CDR1 ENHRY and CDR2 SYGVKD. Trimming cost V 10 bases and J 2 bases, with 18 bases left between them. The CDR3 bases are TGTGCCACCACCGACGGGGGAGAGGGCAATCAGCCCCAGCATTTT. Translated: CATTDGGEGNQPQHF.